The TCR beta chain described here comes from a study of OX40 agonist ivuxolimab in advanced cancers. With respect to the entire study: Ivuxolimab, which targeted the costimulatory receptor OX40 (CD134), was an agonistic, fully human IgG2 monoclonal antibody. The paper covers the monotherapy dose-escalation part of the phase I ivuxolimab trial, which included N = 52 patients. Prior anti-PD-1, anti-PD-L1 or anti-CTLA-4 therapy was permitted, and 40% to 50% of dose-escalation patients had received checkpoint inhibitors. The dose-escalation cohort was 82.7% male with a mean age of about 58 years, ranging from about 23 to 85. Partial responses occurred in three dose-escalation patients, of whom one had hepatocellular carcinoma and two had cutaneous melanoma. Intravenous ivuxolimab was administered to patients every 2 weeks at six dose levels: 0.01, 0.1, 0.3, 1.5, 3 and 10 mg/kg. Of the approximately 50 patients in dose escalation, around 20 had hepatocellular carcinoma, approximately 15 had melanoma, 9 had renal cell carcinoma and 9 had head and neck cancer. The purpose of peripheral TCRbeta sequencing was to test whether ivuxolimab changed TCR sequence diversity and led to clonal T-cell expansion.

As concerns this clone: No cognate antigen has been identified for it. It has no much larger one-base neighbor in the sample; base qualities were not kept.

Results and caveats for the whole study, not just this receptor: After ivuxolimab, more expanded clones were found on average in CD8+ T cells than in CD4+ T cells. At doses of 0.1 to 3.0 mg/kg, clonal expansion of both CD4+ and CD8+ T cells in blood was seen between baseline and week 6. In the 0.1-3.0 mg/kg groups, partial responders were among the patients with the lowest normalized peripheral clonal expansion, particularly in CD8+ T cells. The antigen specificity of the peripheral T cells that underwent clonal expansion was not determined. Low levels of normalized T-cell clonal expansion were also seen in some nonresponding patients.

Reading from cysteine to phenylalanine, the CDR3 counts 13 amino acids. The kept DNA is CDR3 alone, 39 bases in frame from the first base. V is clipped by 2 bases and J by 9 bases, and the sequence between their germline boundaries is 11 bases long. Based on the germline V gene (reference sequence), the CDR1 and CDR2 sequences are MNHEY and SMNVEV. The trial excluded patients who had a history of autoimmune disease or were on systemic immunosuppression. Peripheral blood for TCR sequencing was collected from all dose cohorts at baseline, on cycle 4 day 1, and on cycle 7 day 1. Samples were obtained from an open-label, multicenter, first-in-human phase I dose-escalation trial of ivuxolimab. Adults with locally advanced or metastatic melanoma, renal cell carcinoma, hepatocellular carcinoma or head and neck squamous cell carcinoma were enrolled in the trial. Before TCR sequencing, CD4+ T cells and CD8+ T cells were sorted from peripheral blood as separate populations.

Genomic DNA was extracted from sorted cells for sequencing of the TCRbeta CDR3 region. TCRbeta CDR3 regions were sequenced using the immunoSEQ Assay. Here the immuneACCESS table is served through TCRdb, limited to in-frame sequences with V and J called. Missing clones are a known gap in these copies; in checked studies unresolved V genes cover under half, and the rest lacks a known reason. This sample has tens of thousands of clones in its table, and about 85% of those were observed once. 0.3% to 0.35% of the sample comes from the top ten. The V and J genes are TRBV27 and TRBJ1-5; TRBD1 might be the D gene, on 6 matching bases. The sample in question was CD4+ or CD8+ T cells sorted from blood, obtained in a trial of the OX40 agonist ivuxolimab. This sequence was found in an adult with an advanced solid tumor such as melanoma, head and neck, liver or kidney cancer. The nucleotide sequence is given as TGTGCCAGCAGTTTAGATTGGGGGCTGCCCCAGCATTTT. Its amino acids are CASSLDWGLPQHF.